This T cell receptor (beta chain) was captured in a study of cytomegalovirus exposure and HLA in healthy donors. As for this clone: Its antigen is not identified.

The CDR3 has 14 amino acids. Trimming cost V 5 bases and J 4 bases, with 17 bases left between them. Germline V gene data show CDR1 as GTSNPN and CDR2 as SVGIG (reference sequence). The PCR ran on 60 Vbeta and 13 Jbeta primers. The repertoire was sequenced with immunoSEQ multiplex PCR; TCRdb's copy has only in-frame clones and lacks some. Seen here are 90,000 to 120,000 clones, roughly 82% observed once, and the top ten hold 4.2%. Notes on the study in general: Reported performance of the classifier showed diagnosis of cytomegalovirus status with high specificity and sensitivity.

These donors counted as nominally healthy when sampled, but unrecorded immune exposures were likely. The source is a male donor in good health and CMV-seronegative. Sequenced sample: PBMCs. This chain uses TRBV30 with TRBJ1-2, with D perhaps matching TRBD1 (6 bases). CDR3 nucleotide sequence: TGTGCCTGGGGTGGACAGATCAACTTCTATGGCTACACCTTC. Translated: CAWGGQINFYGYTF.